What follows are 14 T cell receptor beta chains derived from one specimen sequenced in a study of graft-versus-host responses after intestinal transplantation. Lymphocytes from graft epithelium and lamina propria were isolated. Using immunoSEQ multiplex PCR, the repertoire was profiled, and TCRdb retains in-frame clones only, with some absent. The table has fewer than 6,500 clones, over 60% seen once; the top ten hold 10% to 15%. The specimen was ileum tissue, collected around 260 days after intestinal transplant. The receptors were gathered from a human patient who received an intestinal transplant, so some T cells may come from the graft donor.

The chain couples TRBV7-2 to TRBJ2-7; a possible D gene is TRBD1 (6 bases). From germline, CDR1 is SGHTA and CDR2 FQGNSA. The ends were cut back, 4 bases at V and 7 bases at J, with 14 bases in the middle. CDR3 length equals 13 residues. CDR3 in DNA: TGTGCCAGCAGCTCCGGACAGACGGGGGAGCAGTACTTC. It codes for CASSSGQTGEQYF. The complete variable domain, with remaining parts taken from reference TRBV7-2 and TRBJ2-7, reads GAGVSQSPSNKVTEKGKDVELRCDPISGHTALYWYRQSLGQGLEFLIYFQGNSAPDKSGLPSDRFSAERTGGSVSTLTIQRTQQEDSAVYLCASSSGQTGEQYFGPGTRLTVT.

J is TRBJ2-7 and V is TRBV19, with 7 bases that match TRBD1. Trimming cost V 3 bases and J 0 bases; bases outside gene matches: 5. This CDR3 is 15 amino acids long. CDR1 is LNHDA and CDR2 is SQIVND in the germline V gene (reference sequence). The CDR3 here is CASSMAAGGSYEQYF. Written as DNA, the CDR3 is TGTGCCAGTAGTATGGCGGCAGGGGGCTCCTACGAGCAGTACTTC.

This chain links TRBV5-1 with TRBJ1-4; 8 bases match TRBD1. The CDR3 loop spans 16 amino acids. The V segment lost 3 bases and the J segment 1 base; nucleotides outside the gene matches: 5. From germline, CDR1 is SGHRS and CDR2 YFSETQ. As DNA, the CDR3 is TGCGCCAGCAGCTACGGACAGGGAGTAACTAATGAAAAACTGTTTTTT. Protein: CASSYGQGVTNEKLFF.

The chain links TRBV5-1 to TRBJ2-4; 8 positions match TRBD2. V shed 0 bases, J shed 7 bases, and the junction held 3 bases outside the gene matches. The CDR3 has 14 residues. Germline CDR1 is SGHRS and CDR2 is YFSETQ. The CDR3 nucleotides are TGCGCCAGCAGCTTGGCCGGGAGGGACAACATTCAGTACTTC. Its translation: CASSLAGRDNIQYF.

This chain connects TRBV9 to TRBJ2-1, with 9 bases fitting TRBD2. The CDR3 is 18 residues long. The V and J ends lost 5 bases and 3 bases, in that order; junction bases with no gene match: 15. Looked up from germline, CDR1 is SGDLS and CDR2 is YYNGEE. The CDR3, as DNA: TGTGCCAGCAGTAAGGGAGATAGCGGGAGCTGGTACTACAATGAGCAGTTCTTC. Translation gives CASSKGDSGSWYYNEQFF.

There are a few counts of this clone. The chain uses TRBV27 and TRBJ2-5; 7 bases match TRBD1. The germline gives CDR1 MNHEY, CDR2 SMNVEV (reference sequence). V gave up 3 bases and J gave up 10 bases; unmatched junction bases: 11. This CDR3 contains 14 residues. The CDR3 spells CASSFNRDGDSQYF. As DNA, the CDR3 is TGTGCCAGCAGTTTTAACAGGGATGGGGACAGCCAGTACTTC.

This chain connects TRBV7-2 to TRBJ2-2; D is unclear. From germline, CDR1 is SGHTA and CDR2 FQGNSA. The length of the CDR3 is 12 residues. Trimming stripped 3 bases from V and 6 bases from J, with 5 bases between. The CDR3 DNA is TGTGCCAGCAGCTTTCTCGCCGGGGAGCTGTTTTTT. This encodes CASSFLAGELFF.

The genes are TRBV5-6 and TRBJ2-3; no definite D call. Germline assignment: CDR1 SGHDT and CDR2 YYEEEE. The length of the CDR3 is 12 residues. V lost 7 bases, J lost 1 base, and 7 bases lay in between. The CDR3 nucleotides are TGTGCCAGCTCCCGCGGCACAGATACGCAGTATTTT. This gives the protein CASSRGTDTQYF.

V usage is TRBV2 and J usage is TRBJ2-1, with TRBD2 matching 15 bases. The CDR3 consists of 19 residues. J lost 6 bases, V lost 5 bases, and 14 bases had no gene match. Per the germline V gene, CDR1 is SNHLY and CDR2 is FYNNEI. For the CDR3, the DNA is TGTGCCAGCAGTTGGACTAGCGGGGGGGGTTCATTGGTCGGCAATGAGCAGTTCTTC. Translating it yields CASSWTSGGGSLVGNEQFF.

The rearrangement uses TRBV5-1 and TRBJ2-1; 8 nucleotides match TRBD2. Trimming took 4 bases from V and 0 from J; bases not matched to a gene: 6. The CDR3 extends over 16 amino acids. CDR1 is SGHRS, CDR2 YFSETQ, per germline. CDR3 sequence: CASSQTSGTSYNEQFF. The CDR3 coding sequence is TGCGCCAGCAGCCAAACTAGCGGAACCTCCTACAATGAGCAGTTCTTC.

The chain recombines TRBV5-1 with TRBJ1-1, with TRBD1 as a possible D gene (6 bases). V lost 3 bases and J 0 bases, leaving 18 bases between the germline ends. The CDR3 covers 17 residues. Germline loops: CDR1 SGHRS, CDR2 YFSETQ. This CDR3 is CASSSLGGWVMNTEAFF. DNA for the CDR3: TGCGCCAGCAGCTCTCTAGGGGGTTGGGTTATGAACACTGAAGCTTTCTTT.

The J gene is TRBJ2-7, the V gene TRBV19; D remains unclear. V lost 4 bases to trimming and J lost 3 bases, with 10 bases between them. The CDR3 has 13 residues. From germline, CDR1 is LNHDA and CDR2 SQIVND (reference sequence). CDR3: CASSNGLNYEQYF. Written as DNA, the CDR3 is TGTGCCAGTAGTAATGGCCTGAACTACGAGCAGTACTTC.

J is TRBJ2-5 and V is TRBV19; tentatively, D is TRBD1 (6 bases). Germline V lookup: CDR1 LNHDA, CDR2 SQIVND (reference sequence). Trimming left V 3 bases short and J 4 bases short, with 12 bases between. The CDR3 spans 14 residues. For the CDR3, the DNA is TGTGCCAGTAGTATCCCCGGCAGGGGAGAGACCCAGTACTTC. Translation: CASSIPGRGETQYF.

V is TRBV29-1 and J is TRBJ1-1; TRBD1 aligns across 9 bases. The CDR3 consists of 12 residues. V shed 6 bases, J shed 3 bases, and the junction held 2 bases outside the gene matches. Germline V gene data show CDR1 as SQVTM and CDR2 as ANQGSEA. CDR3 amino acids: CSVRTGDTEAFF. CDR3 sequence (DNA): TGCAGCGTCAGGACAGGGGACACTGAAGCTTTCTTT.